This TCR beta chain was identified during a study of early T cells in non-severe SARS-CoV-2 infection. Study background: It was bulk RNA from unsorted whole blood that was sequenced, and the chains were unpaired.

Notes on the study in general: Anti-spike CD8 responses were favored in VDJdb matching, and private and CD4 specificities were missed.

Separate cDNA molecules each had unique molecular identifiers attached to them. MiXCR, run by TCRdb on the 5' RACE reads, gives a single entry per CDR3 protein. Among approximately 81,000 distinct CDR3 sequences listed, over 12% were seen once. This CDR3 region has 16 residues. The V end lost 3 bases, the J end lost 5 bases, and 19 bases lay between the germline ends. On this clonotype itself: Its antigen is currently unknown.

The sequenced sample consisted of whole blood. The chain joins TRBV12-3 or TRBV12-4 to TRBJ2-5; the D gene is possibly TRBD2 (5 bases). This clonotype was sampled from an adult who was a healthcare worker with PCR-confirmed SARS-CoV-2 infection or an uninfected control (not recorded which). CDR3 sequence: CASSLAPGQRGETQYF. CDR3 DNA sequence: TGTGCCAGCAGTTTGGCCCCGGGCCAAAGAGGGGAGACCCAGTACTTC.